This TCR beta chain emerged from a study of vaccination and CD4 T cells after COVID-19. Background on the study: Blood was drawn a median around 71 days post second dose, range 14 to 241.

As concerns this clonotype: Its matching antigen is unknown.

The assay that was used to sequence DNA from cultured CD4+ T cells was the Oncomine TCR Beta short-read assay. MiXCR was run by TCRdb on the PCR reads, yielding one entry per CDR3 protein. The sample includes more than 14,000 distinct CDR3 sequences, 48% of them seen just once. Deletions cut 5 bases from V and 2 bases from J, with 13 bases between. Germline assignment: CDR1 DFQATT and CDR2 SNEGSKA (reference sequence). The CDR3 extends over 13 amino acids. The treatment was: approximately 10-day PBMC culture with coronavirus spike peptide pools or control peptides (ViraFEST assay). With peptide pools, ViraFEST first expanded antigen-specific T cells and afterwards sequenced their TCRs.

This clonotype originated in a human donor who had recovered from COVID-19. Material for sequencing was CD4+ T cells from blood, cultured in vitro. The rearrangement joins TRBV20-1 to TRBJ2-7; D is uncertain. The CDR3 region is CSARTEPTYEQYF. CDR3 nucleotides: TGCAGTGCTCGGACGGAACCTACCTACGAGCAGTACTTC.